This TCR beta chain was recorded in a study of cytomegalovirus exposure and HLA in healthy donors. Study results and limitations: Cytomegalovirus association was assigned to around 150 TCR beta chains. It was shown in a later analysis that HLA-associated TCR beta chains were more clonally expanded than other, equally common chains. Later genetic work tied a missense DCLRE1C variant to beta-chain V and J trimming.

PCR employed 60 Vbeta and 13 Jbeta primers. Generated by immunoSEQ multiplex PCR, the TCRdb table keeps only in-frame clones and is missing some. The sample yields around 130,000 clones, roughly three quarters seen once. This clone was recorded once. Its antigen remains unidentified. The sample consisted of PBMCs. The sequence was obtained from a man aged 18 to 29 in good health and CMV-seronegative.

CDR3 protein: CASSQGSSRTDTQYF. The CDR3 DNA is TGCGCCAGCAGCCAAGGTTCTAGCCGAACAGATACGCAGTATTTT. The chain employs TRBV4-3 and TRBJ2-3, with a weak D call TRBD2 (5 bases). Trimming removed 1 base at V and 3 bases at J, with 11 bases between. The germline gives CDR1 LGHNA, CDR2 YSLEER. The CDR3 is made up of 15 amino acids.